This T cell receptor beta chain was recorded in a study of T-cell reconstitution after alpha-beta-depleted transplantation in children (dated by TCRdb to about 2016). Study-wide context: T-cell immune reconstitution after TCRalphabeta/CD19-depleted allogeneic hematopoietic cell transplantation in children was quantitatively tracked in the study by means of TCR repertoire profiling.

The CDR3 numbers 15 residues from cysteine through phenylalanine. The only DNA kept is the CDR3, 45 bases in frame from the first base. Unmatched junction bases come to 6, with V trimmed by 5 bases and J by 3 bases. Worth noting for this clonotype: Its antigen is currently not known. No base quality information exists; no much larger clone differs at one position.

Libraries were built with PCR. The sample was run on an Illumina HiSeq 2500. Molecular barcoding was employed in the preparation of TCR libraries, with unique molecular identifiers being used to normalize TCRbeta repertoire quantification. TCRdb trimmed the raw reads at Q25, called clones with MiXCR and kept productive beta chains. Entries that share a CDR3 protein sequence are merged under the most common genes and DNA. The sample table contains about 500,000 distinct CDR3 sequences; only one count was recorded for about 30% of them. The ten largest clones take up 2% to 3% of the sample. The chain employs TRBV12-3 or TRBV12-4 and TRBJ1-5; 8 central nucleotides agree with TRBD1. The TCR comes from a human donor who donated a stem cell graft to a child with aplastic anemia. The specimen was PBMCs from the stem cell graft donor, collected from the stem cell graft. The nucleotides read TGTGCCAGCAGTGCCATCAGGGGGCCCAATCAGCCCCAGCATTTT. This codes for CASSAIRGPNQPQHF.